The sequence of this T cell receptor (beta chain) was determined in a study of cytomegalovirus exposure and HLA in healthy donors. Study overall: As an earlier analysis found, about 179 million T cells yielded about 120 million unique TCR beta sequences.

PCR used 60 Vbeta primers and 13 Jbeta primers. Method: immunoSEQ multiplex PCR; TCRdb's copy keeps in-frame clones and lacks some. The sample contains about 200,000 clones, roughly 83% of which appear only once. This CDR3 spans 14 amino acids. Losses at the gene ends were 4 bases for V and 3 bases for J; bases not matched to a gene: 3. Germline CDR1 reads MDHEN; CDR2 reads SYDVKM. Regarding donors, all were healthy bone marrow donors. The chain is built from TRBV28 and TRBJ2-4; 7 bases are a match to TRBD1. Sequencing was carried out using PBMCs. This clonotype was sampled from a boy aged 2 to 9 in good health and CMV-seronegative. This CDR3 is CASSSRDSKNIQYF. The CDR3 bases are TGTGCCAGCAGTTCCCGGGACAGCAAAAACATTCAGTACTTC.